This passage covers 26 T cell receptor beta chains from one sample sequenced in a study of T and B cells in COVID-19 patients. BIOMED2 TRB-A/B primer pools were used in multiplex TRB PCR. TCRdb itself ran the multiplex PCR reads through MiXCR, one entry per CDR3 protein. The table records some 6,000 distinct CDR3 sequences, over 25% of them present only once. Each TRB amplification used about 220-500 ng of genomic DNA from blood. Sequenced sample: blood. The source is a human donor with active COVID-19.

This clonotype is medium-sized in the sample. The chain combines TRBV19 with TRBJ1-1, with D tentatively TRBD1 (5 bases). The CDR3 covers 13 residues. The germline V gene encodes CDR1 LNHDA and CDR2 SQIVND (reference sequence). Trimming removed 8 bases from V and 4 bases from J, with 14 bases in between. The CDR3 nucleotides are TGTGCCAGTTCTCCCCGACAGAGCACTGAAGCTTTCTTT. It yields the protein CASSPRQSTEAFF.

This chain connects TRBV20-1 to TRBJ1-5; 9 positions agree with TRBD1. CDR3 length: 14 residues. Losses at the gene ends were 5 bases for V and 6 bases for J; bases not matched to a gene: 8. Germline V CDR1 and CDR2: DFQATT, SNEGSKA (reference sequence). The CDR3 DNA is TGCAGTGCTCCGGGACAGGGAGGAAGTCAGCCCCAGCATTTT. Its translation is CSAPGQGGSQPQHF.

The chain carries TRBV12-3 or TRBV12-4 and TRBJ2-3; TRBD1 matches 9 bases. The CDR3 has 13 residues. V lost 5 bases and J lost 12; bases outside the gene matches: 9. The CDR3 spells CASSPRDRAKQYF. For the CDR3, the DNA is TGTGCCAGCAGTCCCCGGGACAGGGCAAAACAGTATTTT.

The genes are TRBV4-2 and TRBJ2-3; 8 positions match TRBD2. After removal of 0 bases from V and 2 bases from J, the junction contained 7 bases not matched to a gene. Germline CDR1 is LGHNA and CDR2 is YNFKEQ. CDR3 length: 17 amino acids. The CDR3 spells CASSQDSSGGYTDTQYF. CDR3 sequence (DNA): TGTGCCAGCAGCCAAGATTCCAGCGGGGGATACACAGATACGCAGTATTTT.

The genes are TRBV28 and TRBJ1-3; D is possibly TRBD1 (5 bases). Germline lookup yields CDR1 MDHEN and CDR2 SYDVKM. This CDR3 is 16 amino acids long. The germline V and J ends were trimmed by 3 bases and 0 bases, with 12 bases remaining between them. The CDR3 DNA reads as TGTGCCAGCAGTTTCCTTCTGGGGGGCTCTGGAAACACCATATATTTT. Amino acids: CASSFLLGGSGNTIYF.

The chain recombines TRBV13 with TRBJ1-1; tentatively, D is TRBD1 (6 bases). V lost 2 bases and J lost 4, with 14 bases in between. Germline CDR1 PRHDT, CDR2 FYEKMQ (reference sequence). The CDR3 has 15 residues. The DNA for the CDR3 is TGTGCCAGCAGCTTAAGGGGGGGGGCTCTCACTGAAGCTTTCTTT. Encoded protein: CASSLRGGALTEAFF. The variable domain in full, completed from reference TRBV13 and TRBJ1-1, reads AAGVIQSPRHLIKEKRETATLKCYPIPRHDTVYWYQQGPGQDPQFLISFYEKMQSDKGSIPDRFSAQQFSDYHSELNMSSLELGDSALYFCASSLRGGALTEAFFGQGTRLTVV.

This chain joins TRBV6-4 and TRBJ2-1, with TRBD2 matching 15 bases. This CDR3 has 19 amino acids. J lost 4 bases, V lost 2 bases, and 9 bases had no gene match. The germline V gene encodes CDR1 MRHNA and CDR2 SNTAGT. This chain's CDR3 is CASSDTGLAGGKTYNEQFF. The CDR3 coding sequence is TGTGCCAGCAGTGACACAGGACTAGCGGGGGGGAAGACTTACAATGAGCAGTTCTTC.

The rearrangement links TRBV19 to TRBJ1-1, with D maybe TRBD1 (6 bases). Germline CDR1 reads LNHDA; CDR2 reads SQIVND (reference sequence). There are 13 residues in the CDR3. V gave up 6 bases and J gave up 1 base, with 9 bases separating them. DNA for the CDR3: TGTGCCAGTAGGACGGACAGGAACACTGAAGCTTTCTTT. Translation gives CASRTDRNTEAFF.

The chain couples TRBV7-2 to TRBJ2-1; 9 nucleotides match TRBD1. Germline CDR1 SGHTA, CDR2 FQGNSA. The CDR3 loop spans 16 amino acids. Trimming removed 5 bases from V and 10 bases from J; junction bases left unmatched: 15. The CDR3 DNA reads as TGTGCCAGCAGCCCGGGGACAGGGCGGAGTGGACAGGAGCAGTTCTTC. Translation gives CASSPGTGRSGQEQFF. Drawing the rest from reference TRBV7-2 and TRBJ2-1, the complete variable domain is GAGVSQSPSNKVTEKGKDVELRCDPISGHTALYWYRQSLGQGLEFLIYFQGNSAPDKSGLPSDRFSAERTGGSVSTLTIQRTQQEDSAVYLCASSPGTGRSGQEQFFGPGTRLTVL.

By frequency in the sample, this clonotype is medium-sized. The rearrangement links TRBV19 to TRBJ2-7; tentative D call: TRBD2 (5 bases). Germline-derived CDR1 and CDR2 are LNHDA and SQIVND (reference sequence). V lost 6 bases and J 0 bases, leaving 9 bases between the germline ends. This CDR3 spans 13 amino acids. This CDR3 reads CASSPGYSYEQYF. For the CDR3, the DNA is TGTGCCAGTAGCCCGGGATACTCCTACGAGCAGTACTTC. Drawing the rest from reference TRBV19 and TRBJ2-7, the complete variable domain is DGGITQSPKYLFRKEGQNVTLSCEQNLNHDAMYWYRQDPGQGLRLIYYSQIVNDFQKGDIAEGYSVSREKKESFPLTVTSAQKNPTAFYLCASSPGYSYEQYFGPGTRLTVT.

The chain joins TRBV7-2 to TRBJ1-1; D gene ambiguous. V shed 1 base and J shed 4 bases, with 13 bases lying between them. Per germline, CDR1 SGHTA and CDR2 FQGNSA. The CDR3 runs to 15 residues. Here the CDR3 reads CASSLEVLRTTEAFF. CDR3 coding DNA: TGTGCCAGCAGCTTAGAGGTTCTGAGAACCACTGAAGCTTTCTTT.

The chain combines TRBV27 with TRBJ1-1; 10 nucleotides match TRBD1. V was clipped by 7 bases and J by 5 bases; unmatched bases: 22. This CDR3 contains 19 residues. Germline loops: CDR1 MNHEY, CDR2 SMNVEV (reference sequence). CDR3: CASKLGRDRDRGPRTEAFF. As DNA, the CDR3 is TGTGCCAGCAAGTTGGGGCGTGACAGGGACAGGGGCCCGAGGACTGAAGCTTTCTTT.

This chain links TRBV6-5 with TRBJ1-5; 7 bases fit TRBD1. The CDR3 loop spans 13 amino acids. V lost 10 bases and J lost 2; bases outside the gene matches: 5. CDR1 MNHEY and CDR2 SVGAGI come from the germline V gene. The CDR3 DNA follows: TGTGCCATTGATGACAGGGGCAATCAGCCCCAGCATTTT. It is translated as CAIDDRGNQPQHF.

This chain joins TRBV6-5 and TRBJ2-2; 13 nucleotides match TRBD2. Germline CDR1 MNHEY, CDR2 SVGAGI. The trim removed 0 bases at V and 10 bases at J, leaving 8 bases unmatched. CDR3 length: 17 amino acids. CDR3 bases: TGTGCCAGCAGTTACTCGCCCTGGACTAGCGGGGGTATGGAGCTGTTTTTT. This gives the protein CASSYSPWTSGGMELFF.

CDR3 DNA: TGCAGCGTAGGGACAGGGGAGAATGGCTACACCTTC. Its translation is CSVGTGENGYTF. V is TRBV29-1 and J is TRBJ1-2, with TRBD1 matching 10 bases. Germline CDR1 is SQVTM and CDR2 is ANQGSEA. The CDR3 length is 12 residues. With V trimmed by 6 bases and J by 6 bases, 4 bases remained unmatched.

This chain connects TRBV7-2 to TRBJ2-7; 11 nucleotides align to TRBD2. Germline V gene sequence: CDR1 SGHTA, CDR2 FQGNSA. The CDR3 extends over 16 amino acids. V gave up 5 bases and J gave up 0 bases; unmatched junction bases: 6. As DNA, the CDR3 is TGTGCCAGCAGCCTGACTAGCGGGGTGAGCTCCTACGAGCAGTACTTC. This codes for CASSLTSGVSSYEQYF.

This clonotype is medium-sized by share. The genes are TRBV6-2 or TRBV6-3 and TRBJ2-2; TRBD2 might be the D (7 bases). V was cut by 4 bases and J by 4 bases, with 13 bases left in between. The germline CDR1 and CDR2 sequences are MNHEY and SVGEGT. This CDR3 has 15 residues. Here the CDR3 DNA reads TGTGCCAGCAGTTCTCGGGGGGCGGGCACCGGGGAGCTGTTTTTT. Translation: CASSSRGAGTGELFF.

CDR3 loop: CASTGRGADTEAFF. In DNA form, the CDR3 reads TGTGCCAGCACCGGCCGAGGGGCGGACACTGAAGCTTTCTTT. This chain joins TRBV6-1 and TRBJ1-1; TRBD1 might be the D (5 bases). From germline, CDR1 is MNHNS and CDR2 SASEGT. The CDR3 loop spans 14 amino acids. The V and J ends lost 7 bases and 3 bases respectively, with 15 bases between them.

This clonotype is large in the sample. The CDR3 sequence is CSVSHNEQFF. CDR3 bases: TGCAGCGTTTCCCACAATGAGCAGTTCTTC. The chain couples TRBV29-1 to TRBJ2-1; D is ambiguous. Germline CDR1 is SQVTM and CDR2 is ANQGSEA. This CDR3 has 10 residues. Trimming left V 5 bases short and J 5 bases short, with 4 bases between.

By frequency in the sample, this clonotype is medium-sized (0.01 to 0.1%). The CDR3 reads CASTVWGSSNEKLFF. CDR3 DNA: TGTGCCAGCACCGTTTGGGGGAGTTCTAATGAAAAACTGTTTTTT. This chain links TRBV5-6 with TRBJ1-4; D perhaps matches TRBD1 (5 bases). CDR1 is SGHDT, CDR2 YYEEEE, per germline. The ends were cut back, 6 bases at V and 3 bases at J, with 15 bases in the middle. The CDR3 totals 15 residues.

The rearrangement joins TRBV20-1 to TRBJ2-1; TRBD2 aligns across 8 bases. The ends lost 4 bases at V and 0 bases at J; junction bases unmatched: 5. This CDR3 spans 15 amino acids. Germline V CDR1 and CDR2: DFQATT, SNEGSKA (reference sequence). The CDR3 is CSATLAVSSYNEQFF. The CDR3 DNA reads as TGCAGTGCTACACTAGCGGTGAGCTCCTACAATGAGCAGTTCTTC.

This clonotype was recorded a few times. This chain links TRBV5-1 with TRBJ2-5; TRBD2 agrees at 7 bases. The germline V gene has CDR1 SGHRS and CDR2 YFSETQ. This CDR3 region has 15 residues. Losses at the gene ends were 0 bases for V and 5 bases for J; bases not matched to a gene: 7. DNA for the CDR3: TGCGCCAGCAGCTTGGGTGCTAGCGGTGTTGAGACCCAGTACTTC. Amino acids: CASSLGASGVETQYF. Supplemented by reference TRBV5-1 and TRBJ2-5, the full variable domain reads KAGVTQTPRYLIKTRGQQVTLSCSPISGHRSVSWYQQTPGQGLQFLFEYFSETQRNKGNFPGRFSGRQFSNSRSEMNVSTLELGDSALYLCASSLGASGVETQYFGPGTRLLVL.

Sample share makes this clonotype medium-sized. This chain connects TRBV5-5 to TRBJ1-4, with no clear D. The CDR3 contains 14 residues. CDR1 is SGHKS, CDR2 YYEKEE, per germline (reference sequence). V was shortened by 6 bases and J by 0 bases, with 9 bases between the two germline ends. The CDR3 region is CASNLRPTNEKLFF. The CDR3 nucleotides are TGTGCCAGCAACCTCAGACCAACTAATGAAAAACTGTTTTTT.

The chain couples TRBV7-9 to TRBJ2-7; 7 bases match TRBD1. After removal of 5 bases from V and 2 bases from J, the junction contained 9 bases not matched to a gene. This CDR3 comprises 15 residues. Germline values: CDR1 SEHNR, CDR2 FQNEAQ (reference sequence). DNA of the CDR3: TGTGCCAGCAGCCCGGACAGGATGTTAGCCTACGAGCAGTACTTC. Amino acids: CASSPDRMLAYEQYF.

This clonotype was counted only a few times. The chain recombines TRBV12-3 or TRBV12-4 with TRBJ2-4; the D is unclear. The CDR3 spans 16 residues. Trimming removed 6 bases from V and 0 bases from J, with 15 bases in between. The CDR3 DNA follows: TGTGCCAGCAGCCAAGGGATAGGAATAGCCAAAAACATTCAGTACTTC. Translation: CASSQGIGIAKNIQYF.

By its share, this clonotype is medium-sized. The J gene is TRBJ2-5, the V gene TRBV5-5, with D possibly TRBD2 on 6 matching bases. V shed 2 bases and J shed 3 bases, with 14 bases lying between them. Germline CDR1 SGHKS, CDR2 YYEKEE (reference sequence). The length of the CDR3 is 15 residues. The CDR3 here is CASSFVVAGKETQYF. For the CDR3, the DNA is TGTGCCAGCAGCTTCGTAGTTGCGGGAAAAGAGACCCAGTACTTC.